What follows are 27 T cell receptor beta chains derived from one specimen sequenced in a study of blood T cells in healthy people across ages. With a J-beta primer mix and a sample-barcoded 5' primer, a second PCR ran about 6 to 11 cycles. A single record per CDR3 protein comes from TCRdb applying MiXCR to the 5' RACE reads. The sample yields approximately 730,000 distinct CDR3 sequences, roughly 50% seen once. Material for sequencing was blood. Every receptor here comes from a man older than 75 in good health.

The chain links TRBV2 to TRBJ2-7; the D is unclear. The closer fit of TRBJ2-5 to the DNA end suggests the J call may be wrong. Germline CDR1 reads SNHLY; CDR2 reads FYNNEI. The CDR3 covers 11 residues. CDR3 in amino acids: CASSVVGTQYF. The CDR3 DNA reads TGTGCCAGCAGTGTAGTCGGGACCCAGTACTTC.

The chain links TRBV4-1 to TRBJ2-1; tentatively, D is TRBD2 (6 bases). The length of the CDR3 is 15 residues. Deletions cut 2 bases from V and 4 bases from J, with 12 bases between. Germline CDR1 reads MGHRA; CDR2 reads YSYEKL. The CDR3 loop reads CASSQPGLGYNEQFF. CDR3 DNA: TGCGCCAGCAGCCAACCGGGACTCGGATACAATGAGCAGTTCTTC.

This clonotype was counted between two and nine times. This chain joins TRBV20-1 and TRBJ2-4; D not resolved. This CDR3 spans 13 amino acids. The V end was cut by 7 bases, the J end by 0 bases, with 10 bases between. Germline loops: CDR1 DFQATT, CDR2 SNEGSKA (reference sequence). The CDR3 here is CSVPDLAKNIQYF. The DNA of the CDR3 is TGCAGTGTCCCCGATCTAGCCAAAAACATTCAGTACTTC.

This rearrangement joins TRBV2 to TRBJ1-5; D is unclear. CDR1 SNHLY and CDR2 FYNNEI come from the germline V gene. The V gene lost 8 bases and the J gene lost 0 bases, with 14 bases spanning the gap. The CDR3 contains 15 residues. CDR3 coding DNA: TGTGCCAGCCGAAGCGACATCCTTAGCAATCAGCCCCAGCATTTT. Translated, it gives CASRSDILSNQPQHF.

CDR3 sequence reads: CSARTTGGSSYNSPLHF. The CDR3 nucleotides are TGCAGTGCTAGGACGACAGGCGGTAGCTCCTATAATTCACCCCTCCACTTT. The rearrangement uses TRBV20-1 and TRBJ1-6, with D tentatively TRBD1 (6 bases). Germline V gene data show CDR1 as DFQATT and CDR2 as SNEGSKA (reference sequence). CDR3 size: 17 residues. Deletions cut 3 bases from V and 0 bases from J, with 15 bases between.

The CDR3 here is CAIGGTGDHNEQYF. CDR3 nucleotides: TGTGCCATCGGAGGGACAGGGGATCACAATGAGCAGTACTTC. The rearrangement links TRBV10-3 to TRBJ2-5, with TRBD1 matching 10 bases. In germline, CDR1 is ENHRY, CDR2 SYGVKD. V shed 8 bases, J shed 11 bases, and the junction held 14 bases outside the gene matches. This CDR3 is built from 14 residues.

The rearrangement uses TRBV24-1 and TRBJ2-1; 9 nucleotides align to TRBD1. V shed 2 bases and J 4 bases; nucleotides not matched to a gene: 14. The CDR3 has 19 amino acids. CDR1 is KGHDR and CDR2 is SFDVKD in the germline V gene. CDR3 bases: TGTGCCACCAGTGATTCTGGGGGGACAGGGAGTGGGCGGTACAATGAGCAGTTCTTC. Residues: CATSDSGGTGSGRYNEQFF.

The genes are TRBV20-1 and TRBJ2-7, with TRBD1 matching 7 bases. The CDR3 runs to 12 residues. The V segment lost 5 bases and the J segment 6 bases; nucleotides outside the gene matches: 7. CDR1 is DFQATT and CDR2 is SNEGSKA in the germline V gene (reference sequence). The DNA for the CDR3 is TGCAGTGCTGGGATGAAGGGGGCCGAGCAGTACTTC. Amino acids: CSAGMKGAEQYF.

Note on this clonotype: The junction departs from the called germline gene at one end, perhaps through a read error. The rearrangement joins TRBV7-9 to TRBJ2-7; the match to TRBD2 covers 11 bases. Looked up from germline, CDR1 is SEHNR and CDR2 is FQNEAQ (reference sequence). The CDR3 loop spans 15 amino acids. The CDR3 DNA is TGTGCCAGCAGCCTAGGGACTAGCGGCTCCTACGGGCAGTACTTC. The encoded protein is CASSLGTSGSYGQYF. The variable domain in full, completed from reference TRBV7-9 and TRBJ2-7, reads DTGVSQNPRHKITKRGQNVTFRCDPISEHNRLYWYRQTLGQGPEFLTYFQNEAQLEKSRLLSDRFSAERPKGSFSTLEIQRTEQGDSAMYLCASSLGTSGSYGQYFGPGTRLTVT.

The chain has TRBV27 and TRBJ2-1; 10 bases fit TRBD2. Germline CDR1 MNHEY, CDR2 SMNVEV (reference sequence). The CDR3 has 15 residues. V trimming: 6 bases; J trimming: 3 bases; junction bases outside the gene matches: 5. The CDR3 reads CASRQGLAFYNEQFF. The DNA of the CDR3 is TGTGCCAGCAGGCAGGGACTAGCGTTCTACAATGAGCAGTTCTTC.

This clonotype was seen a handful of times. The genes are TRBV18 and TRBJ2-3; the match to TRBD1 covers 9 bases. This CDR3 comprises 16 residues. The V gene's germline CDR1 is KGHSH and CDR2 LQKENI. V shed 4 bases, J shed 14 bases, and the junction held 19 bases outside the gene matches. The CDR3 DNA follows: TGTGCCAGCTCACTACCCGGGACAGGGAAGCACAGATACGCGTATTTT. It translates to CASSLPGTGKHRYAYF. Looking up the rest from reference TRBV18 and TRBJ2-3 gives the full variable domain: NAGVMQNPRHLVRRRGQEARLRCSPMKGHSHVYWYRQLPEEGLKFMVYLQKENIIDESGMPKERFSAEFPKEGPSILRIQQVVRGDSAAYFCASSLPGTGKHRYAYFGPGTRLTVL.

The chain uses TRBV27 and TRBJ2-7, with D perhaps matching TRBD1 (6 bases). Germline values: CDR1 MNHEY, CDR2 SMNVEV (reference sequence). Trimming cost V 7 bases and J 3 bases, with 13 bases left between them. This CDR3 has 13 residues. In nucleotides, the CDR3 is TGTGCCAGCAAAGTGACAGGTAGCTACGAGCAGTACTTC. Amino acids: CASKVTGSYEQYF.

This clonotype has only a few counts. The chain recombines TRBV7-2 with TRBJ2-3; D is unresolved. V was trimmed by 10 bases and J by 0 bases, leaving 14 bases between them. Germline V gene sequence: CDR1 SGHTA, CDR2 FQGNSA. The CDR3 has 14 amino acids. In DNA form, the CDR3 reads TGTGCCACTGGTCCCCCCTGGAGCACAGATACGCAGTATTTT. Its translation: CATGPPWSTDTQYF. Full variable domain (rest looked up from reference TRBV7-2 and TRBJ2-3): GAGVSQSPSNKVTEKGKDVELRCDPISGHTALYWYRQSLGQGLEFLIYFQGNSAPDKSGLPSDRFSAERTGGSVSTLTIQRTQQEDSAVYLCATGPPWSTDTQYFGPGTRLTVL.

The table lists this clonotype with a few counts. This sequence joins TRBV4-1 and TRBJ2-1, with D hard to call. This CDR3 is 12 amino acids long. The V end lost 3 bases, the J end lost 9 bases, and 9 bases lay between the germline ends. Germline CDR1 reads MGHRA; CDR2 reads YSYEKL. This chain's CDR3 is CASSQSYGEQFF. DNA for the CDR3: TGCGCCAGCAGCCAGTCGTACGGTGAGCAGTTCTTC.

V and J are TRBV20-1 and TRBJ2-7; D gene uncertain. The CDR3 consists of 13 residues. V was shortened by 0 bases and J by 2 bases, with 8 bases between the two germline ends. CDR1 DFQATT and CDR2 SNEGSKA come from the germline V gene (reference sequence). CDR3 DNA sequence: TGCAGTGCTAGAGATCGGGTTACCTACGAGCAGTACTTC. This encodes CSARDRVTYEQYF.

This clonotype was counted between two and nine times. The J gene is TRBJ2-4, the V gene TRBV4-1, with 7 nucleotides matching TRBD1. The V gene's germline CDR1 is MGHRA and CDR2 YSYEKL. Unmatched junction bases numbered 4, after V lost 4 bases and J lost 13 bases. The CDR3 runs to 11 residues. CDR3 bases: TGCGCCAGCAGCCGGGACAGTTCACAGTACTTC. Translation gives CASSRDSSQYF.

This clonotype showed up just a few times. The gene calls are TRBV18 and TRBJ2-5; no reliable D call. CDR1 and CDR2 from the germline V gene are KGHSH and LQKENI. The CDR3 loop spans 15 amino acids. V was pared by 4 bases and J by 4 bases, with 16 bases between. The CDR3 loop reads CASSLLDQIGETQYF. The DNA for the CDR3 is TGTGCCAGCTCACTCTTAGATCAAATTGGAGAGACCCAGTACTTC. The variable domain in full, completed from reference TRBV18 and TRBJ2-5, reads NAGVMQNPRHLVRRRGQEARLRCSPMKGHSHVYWYRQLPEEGLKFMVYLQKENIIDESGMPKERFSAEFPKEGPSILRIQQVVRGDSAAYFCASSLLDQIGETQYFGPGTRLLVL.

This clonotype has a handful of counts. The V call is TRBV5-1, the J call TRBJ2-7; D possibly uses TRBD1 or TRBD2 (6 bases each). CDR3 length equals 14 residues. CDR1 SGHRS and CDR2 YFSETQ come from the germline V gene. With 4 bases removed from V and 5 bases from J, the gap between germline ends came to 16 bases. CDR3 coding DNA: TGCGCCAGCAGCGTGTCGGGGGCTCAGCACGAGCAGTACTTC. It yields the protein CASSVSGAQHEQYF.

V and J are TRBV4-1 and TRBJ1-5; D is unresolved. CDR3 length equals 16 residues. Trimming removed 2 bases from V and 1 base from J, with 12 bases in between. CDR1 and CDR2 (germline): MGHRA, YSYEKL. CDR3 nucleotides: TGCGCCAGCAGCCAAAACCCCGGTGGCAGCAATCAGCCCCAGCATTTT. Translation gives CASSQNPGGSNQPQHF.

The chain combines TRBV9 with TRBJ2-5; tentatively, D is TRBD1 (6 bases). CDR1 is SGDLS and CDR2 is YYNGEE in the germline V gene. This CDR3 has 13 amino acids. Trimming left V 3 bases short and J 5 bases short, with 11 bases between. The CDR3 DNA reads as TGTGCCAGCAGCGCTGGGACAATGGAGACCCAGTACTTC. It specifies CASSAGTMETQYF.

This clonotype has just a few counts. The chain combines TRBV27 with TRBJ1-5, with unresolved D. The CDR3 is made up of 14 amino acids. Germline CDR1 reads MNHEY; CDR2 reads SMNVEV (reference sequence). Trimming cost V 3 bases and J 5 bases, with 11 bases left between them. The CDR3 here is CASSFAGIDQPQHF. The CDR3 nucleotides read TGTGCCAGCAGTTTTGCGGGGATAGATCAGCCCCAGCATTTT.

The chain is built from TRBV20-1 and TRBJ2-1; 7 bases are shared with TRBD2. CDR1 is DFQATT, CDR2 SNEGSKA, per germline (reference sequence). Trimming cost V 7 bases and J 7 bases; bases outside gene matches: 16. This CDR3 is 15 amino acids long. The CDR3 DNA reads as TGCAGTGGGACGATGCTCGGGACTACGTGGAATGAGCAGTTCTTC. It codes for CSGTMLGTTWNEQFF.

The chain couples TRBV4-1 to TRBJ2-5; D remains unclear. V gave up 3 bases and J gave up 5 bases, with 16 bases separating them. The CDR3 covers 15 residues. From germline, CDR1 is MGHRA and CDR2 YSYEKL. CDR3 in amino acids: CASSHPPVGSETQYF. CDR3 DNA sequence: TGCGCCAGCAGCCACCCCCCGGTCGGAAGCGAGACCCAGTACTTC.

This clonotype was observed a few times. The chain is built from TRBV11-2 and TRBJ2-1; D possibly corresponds to TRBD2 (6 bases). V was cut by 2 bases and J by 2 bases, with 16 bases left in between. CDR3 size: 17 residues. Looked up from germline, CDR1 is SGHAT and CDR2 is FQNNGV. In DNA, the CDR3 is TGTGCCAGCAGCTTAATCCCCCCCGGACTACCCTACAATGAGCAGTTCTTC. This sequence encodes CASSLIPPGLPYNEQFF.

The chain employs TRBV18 and TRBJ2-6; 7 positions match TRBD1. CDR1 is KGHSH and CDR2 is LQKENI in the germline V gene. The V segment lost 5 bases and the J segment 6 bases; nucleotides outside the gene matches: 7. The CDR3 contains 15 residues. The CDR3: CASSSPGQLANVLTF. For the CDR3, the DNA is TGTGCCAGCTCATCTCCGGGACAGTTGGCCAACGTCCTGACTTTC.

This clonotype was counted between two and nine times. The chain employs TRBV5-1 and TRBJ1-1; 7 bases line up with TRBD1. The CDR3 extends over 14 amino acids. Germline-derived CDR1 and CDR2 are SGHRS and YFSETQ. The J segment lost 7 bases and the V segment lost 0 bases, leaving 6 bases of the junction unmatched. In nucleotides, the CDR3 is TGCGCCAGCAGCTTGGACATCAGGGGGAGTGAAGCTTTCTTT. Residues: CASSLDIRGSEAFF.

The chain couples TRBV6-1 to TRBJ2-3; 9 positions match TRBD2. The CDR3 covers 14 residues. V lost 6 bases and J lost 14; bases outside the gene matches: 15. Looked up from germline, CDR1 is MNHNS and CDR2 is SASEGT. In nucleotides, the CDR3 is TGTGCCAGCAGGACTAGCGGAGAGCACAGATACGCGTATTTT. Residues: CASRTSGEHRYAYF.